The rows below give T cell receptor beta chains drawn from one sample of a study of blood T cell repertoires in COVID-19. TCRdb keeps only in-frame clones here, not all; method: immunoSEQ multiplex PCR. Of about 32,000 clones listed, 90% to 95% were seen once; the top ten hold approximately 0.94%. Source material: peripheral blood. The receptor set was obtained from a male donor with active COVID-19. Both conserved end residues are part of each CDR3. Fields, in order: D gene, CDR3 length, clone size, V gene, J gene, CDR3 DNA, CDR3 protein. A D gene is named only where the DNA matches it firmly. Clone size is stated in some rows and not others, as once, few, many or a class when expanded.

>.|14|.|TRBV30|TRBJ1-1
TGTGCCTGGAGTCAAACTTTGGGGGGAAGGGGAGCTTTCTTT
CAWSQTLGGRGAFF
>TRBD2|19|.|TRBV15|TRBJ2-2
TGTGCCACCAGCAGAGTGGGTTCTTTCGCGGGGGAAAACACCGGGGAGCTGTTTTTT
CATSRVGSFAGENTGELFF
>.|13|.|TRBV6-5|TRBJ1-5
TGTGCCAGCAGCGGACAGCAAAATCAGCCCCAGCATTTT
CASSGQQNQPQHF
>TRBD1|14|.|TRBV5-1|TRBJ1-4
TGCGCCAGCAGCCCGGGACAGGGGAATGAAAAACTGTTTTTT
CASSPGQGNEKLFF
>.|14|.|TRBV5-1|TRBJ1-1
TGCGCCAGCAGCGGCGGGGCGGCGAACACTGAAGCTTTCTTT
CASSGGAANTEAFF
>.|14|.|TRBV27|TRBJ1-1
TGTGCCAGCAGTTTATTGGGGGGGAGGGCTGAAGCTTTCTTT
CASSLLGGRAEAFF
>.|15|.|TRBV5-4|TRBJ2-2
TGTGCCAGCAGCCTGGGAACAGGAAACACCGGGGAGCTGTTTTTT
CASSLGTGNTGELFF
>.|14|.|TRBV9|TRBJ2-7
TGTGCCAGCAGCGTAGGAACCCGGAGCGGGGAGCAGTACTTC
CASSVGTRSGEQYF
>TRBD1|12|.|TRBV6-5|TRBJ1-1
TGTGCCAGCAGTCCACGGACAGGTGAAGCTTTCTTT
CASSPRTGEAFF
>.|15|.|TRBV3-1/TRBV3-2|TRBJ2-2
TGTGCCAGCAGCCTCAACAGGGTTAACACCGGGGAGCTGTTTTTT
CASSLNRVNTGELFF
>TRBD1|16|.|TRBV7-2|TRBJ2-5
TGTGCCAGCAGCTCCGATACAGGGGGCGGTGGAGAGACCCAGTACTTC
CASSSDTGGGGETQYF
>TRBD2|17|.|TRBV7-9|TRBJ2-7
TGTGCCAGCAGCTTAGCCCAGAGACTAGCGGGGAGACACGAGCAGTACTTC
CASSLAQRLAGRHEQYF
>.|12|.|TRBV27|TRBJ2-1
TGTGCCTTCCGGTCGGGGGACAATGAGCAGTTCTTC
CAFRSGDNEQFF
>.|14|.|TRBV11-1|TRBJ2-7
TGTGCCAGCAGCTCCCGTACAGGGACCTACGAGCAGTACTTC
CASSSRTGTYEQYF
>TRBD1|14|.|TRBV15|TRBJ1-4
TGTGCCACCAGCCAATCCAGGGGGCGGGAAAAACTGTTTTTT
CATSQSRGREKLFF
>TRBD1|14|.|TRBV18|TRBJ1-2
TGTGCCAGCTCGCTCCTGGACAGGGGAAATGGCTACACCTTC
CASSLLDRGNGYTF
>TRBD2|15|.|TRBV18|TRBJ2-1
TGTGCCAGCTCAGCGGCGGGGGGGCCCTACAATGAGCAGTTCTTC
CASSAAGGPYNEQFF
>.|14|.|TRBV25-1|TRBJ2-2
TGTGCCAGCAGTGATGGCCGATCTGCCGGGGAGCTGTTTTTT
CASSDGRSAGELFF
>.|13|.|TRBV6-6|TRBJ1-2
TGTGCCAGCAGTTCCGACGGTCGGGAAGGCTACACCTTC
CASSSDGREGYTF
>.|18|.|TRBV7-2|TRBJ1-2
TGTGCCAGCAGCTTAGACTTCTCTCGGGGGGCGTCCCGTGTCGGCTACACCTTC
CASSLDFSRGASRVGYTF
>.|14|.|TRBV3-1/TRBV3-2|TRBJ1-1
TGTGCCAGCAGGCGTCAGACAGCGAACACTGAAGCTTTCTTT
CASRRQTANTEAFF
>.|17|once|TRBV5-1|TRBJ1-6
TGCGCCAGCACCATGATACTTGGGGGAGGAAAGGGTTCACCCCTCCACTTT
CASTMILGGGKGSPLHF
>TRBD2|15|once|TRBV10-3|TRBJ2-3
TGTGCCATCAGTGTGGGCGGGGGGTCGACAGATACGCAGTATTTT
CAISVGGGSTDTQYF
>TRBD1|17|.|TRBV5-5|TRBJ2-2
TGTGCCAGCAGCTTTATCAGTCAGGGGGTGAACACCGGGGAGCTGTTTTTT
CASSFISQGVNTGELFF
>TRBD1|15|.|TRBV4-1|TRBJ2-7
TGCGCCAGCAGCCGAAACAGGGGGCGATCCTACGAGCAGTACTTC
CASSRNRGRSYEQYF
>TRBD2|14|.|TRBV25-1|TRBJ2-1
TGTGCCAGCAGTGTCATTTATAGCGGGGGGGAGCAGTTCTTC
CASSVIYSGGEQFF
>TRBD1|21|.|TRBV24-1|TRBJ2-4
TGTGCCACCAGTGATTTCGGAGCAGGGGGCTACACCTACCTAGCCAAAAACATTCAGTACTTC
CATSDFGAGGYTYLAKNIQYF
>.|15|.|TRBV4-3|TRBJ2-5
TGCGCCAGCAGCCAAGGCGGCAGGGGTCAAGAGACCCAGTACTTC
CASSQGGRGQETQYF
>TRBD1|13|.|TRBV9|TRBJ1-2
TGTGCCAGCAGCGCGACAGGGTCTCATGGCTACACCTTC
CASSATGSHGYTF
>TRBD1|15|.|TRBV4-2|TRBJ1-4
TGTGCCAGCCGGTTTATGGGACAGAATAATGAAAAACTGTTTTTT
CASRFMGQNNEKLFF
>.|16|once|TRBV19|TRBJ1-2
TGTGCCAGTAGTATTGCTGAGAGGGTAAAAAACTATGGCTACACCTTC
CASSIAERVKNYGYTF
>.|15|.|TRBV4-1|TRBJ2-1
TGCGCCAGCAGCTCTCAGGGGGGGACTAGAAGGGTTGGGTTCTTC
CASSSQGGTRRVGFF
>.|14|.|TRBV21-1|TRBJ1-4
TGTGCCAGAGAGGTTGACGGGACTAATGAAAAACTGTTTTTT
CAREVDGTNEKLFF
>TRBD1|15|.|TRBV7-2|TRBJ1-3
TGTGCCAGCAGCTCGGGACAGACCTCTGGAAACACCATATATTTT
CASSSGQTSGNTIYF
>.|15|.|TRBV18|TRBJ2-2
TGTGCCAGCTCACCACCGAACCGGGACTCCGGGGAGCTGTTTTTT
CASSPPNRDSGELFF
>TRBD1|15|.|TRBV3-1/TRBV3-2|TRBJ1-1
TGTGCCAGCAGCCAAGGGGACAGGGGTGGAACTGAAGCTTTCTTT
CASSQGDRGGTEAFF
>.|11|.|TRBV20-1|TRBJ1-2
TGCAGTGCTAGAGGGGAGCGGGGCTACACCTTC
CSARGERGYTF
>TRBD1|13|.|TRBV29-1|TRBJ1-1
TGCAGCGGGTGGGACAGGGGCACCACTGAAGCTTTCTTT
CSGWDRGTTEAFF
>TRBD2|13|.|TRBV10-2|TRBJ2-1
TGCGCCAGCAGGAATCTAGCGGGGCGCGAGCAGTTCTTC
CASRNLAGREQFF
>TRBD1|13|once|TRBV19|TRBJ1-4
TGTGCCAGTAGTATATCCTCGGACAGGTCCAGGTTTTTT
CASSISSDRSRFF
>TRBD1|14|.|TRBV6-5|TRBJ1-2
TGTGCCAGCAGTAACGTGGGACAGGGCCGCGGCTACACCTTC
CASSNVGQGRGYTF
>TRBD1|14|.|TRBV6-2/TRBV6-3|TRBJ1-1
TGTGCCAGCAGCTGGGGACAGGGATCCTCTGAAGCTTTCTTT
CASSWGQGSSEAFF